This T cell receptor beta chain was obtained from a study of cytomegalovirus exposure and HLA in healthy donors. Study in general: Among the 398 donors who were genotyped, about 80% fell in the genetic ancestry cluster that is associated with self-reported Caucasian donors.

The study's findings and limits: Upon later analysis, TCR association rates were observed to vary by HLA locus, being highest for DRB1 and lowest for HLA-C. According to a later analysis, donors in an Asian-associated ancestry cluster reportedly had fewer N-insertions than the approximately 730-donor mean. In a later analysis, V- and J-gene trimming of beta chains associated with a DCLRE1C missense variant, replicated independently.

The PCR contained 60 Vbeta and 13 Jbeta primers. Sequencing was performed with immunoSEQ multiplex PCR; in TCRdb, only in-frame clones are kept and a portion is missing. This sample has over 90,000 clones; 60% to 80% occur once, and the top ten carry less than 5%. This clone was detected only a few times. Antigen unknown. V was trimmed by 0 bases and J by 1 base, leaving 17 bases between them. The V gene's germline CDR1 is SGHNT and CDR2 YYREEE (reference sequence). CDR3 length equals 18 residues. This chain joins TRBV5-4 and TRBJ2-1; the D gene is possibly TRBD1 (6 bases). Sequencing was carried out using PBMCs. The TCR originated in a man between 45 and 60 years old in good health and CMV-seropositive. The CDR3 reads CASSLGGKGESSYNEQFF. For the CDR3, the DNA is TGTGCCAGCAGCTTGGGAGGAAAGGGGGAGAGTTCCTACAATGAGCAGTTCTTC.